Following are 9 T cell receptor beta chains from one sample sequenced in a study of early T cells in non-severe SARS-CoV-2 infection. TCRdb re-derived calls from the 5' RACE reads in MiXCR, one entry per CDR3 protein. The sample has around 58,000 distinct CDR3 sequences; around 7.7% are singletons. Source: whole blood, taken at baseline. Receptors originate from an adult who was a healthcare worker with PCR-confirmed SARS-CoV-2 infection or an uninfected control (not recorded which).

This clonotype was seen ten or more times. This rearrangement joins TRBV18 to TRBJ1-1; D uncertain. V shed 3 bases and J shed 2 bases, with 10 bases lying between them. Germline CDR1 is KGHSH and CDR2 is LQKENI. This CDR3 spans 14 amino acids. CDR3 residues: CASSPPGPNTEAFF. CDR3 nucleotides: TGTGCCAGCTCACCCCCAGGCCCAAACACTGAAGCTTTCTTT.

The table lists this clonotype with many counts. The V and J genes are TRBV29-1 and TRBJ2-5; 8 nucleotides agree with TRBD1. V gave up 4 bases and J gave up 5 bases; unmatched junction bases: 9. CDR3 length: 14 amino acids. Germline assignment: CDR1 SQVTM and CDR2 ANQGSEA. The CDR3 is CSVVPGGWLETQYF. The CDR3 nucleotides read TGCAGCGTTGTACCAGGGGGCTGGTTGGAGACCCAGTACTTC.

This clonotype was seen more than once but under ten times. The CDR3 region has the DNA TGTGCCAGCAGCTTAACCGGGACAGAGGGGGCTATTCAGTACTTC. Protein: CASSLTGTEGAIQYF. This chain joins TRBV7-3 and TRBJ2-4; 7 positions match TRBD1. Germline trimming cut 0 bases from V and 10 bases from J; bases unmatched to any gene: 9. There are 15 residues in the CDR3. Germline CDR1 reads SGHTA; CDR2 reads FQGTGA.

This chain joins TRBV29-1 and TRBJ2-3, with 10 nucleotides matching TRBD2. Losses at the gene ends were 6 bases for V and 1 base for J; bases not matched to a gene: 4. This CDR3 comprises 14 residues. Germline lookup yields CDR1 SQVTM and CDR2 ANQGSEA. The CDR3 DNA is TGCAGCGTGAGAAGCGGGAGGGGCACAGATACGCAGTATTTT. Translation gives CSVRSGRGTDTQYF.

This clonotype was counted ten times or more. The J gene is TRBJ1-6, the V gene TRBV27; 7 bases agree with TRBD1. With 2 bases clipped from V and 10 bases from J, the junction kept 5 bases outside the gene matches. The CDR3 length is 14 residues. The V gene's germline CDR1 is MNHEY and CDR2 SMNVEV (reference sequence). The CDR3 loop reads CASSLATGRSPLHF. Written as DNA, the CDR3 is TGTGCCAGCAGTTTAGCGACAGGGAGGTCACCCCTCCACTTT.

With regard to this clonotype: A clone one base away is much larger, so this may be a read error. The chain links TRBV5-1 to TRBJ2-3; TRBD2 is a possible D gene (6 bases). The CDR3 is 15 amino acids. The germline CDR1 and CDR2 sequences are SGHRS and YFSETQ. The CDR3 protein is CTSSFRRDRTDTQYF. The CDR3 DNA is TGCACCAGCAGCTTCCGGCGGGACCGCACAGATACGCAGTATTTT.

In its sample, this clonotype was seen many times. The chain joins TRBV2 to TRBJ2-1; no clear D gene. The V gene's germline CDR1 is SNHLY and CDR2 FYNNEI. V lost 4 bases, J lost 9 bases, and 13 bases lay in between. CDR3 length: 13 residues. The DNA for the CDR3 is TGTGCCAGCAGTGGCGACCTGCGCGGTGAGCAGTTCTTC. Protein: CASSGDLRGEQFF.

This clonotype was recorded many times. One end of the junction is discordant with germline, which a read error may explain. The chain joins TRBV5-6 to TRBJ2-3; TRBD1 might be the D (5 bases). The CDR3 extends over 13 amino acids. In germline, CDR1 is SGHDT, CDR2 YYEEEE. Here the CDR3 DNA reads TGTGCCAGCAGCTTGCTTGGCCCGGCGTTAGGGGCTTTT. Its protein is CASSLLGPALGAF.

A few counts support this clonotype. The V and J genes are TRBV18 and TRBJ1-4; unclear D gene. The CDR3 sequence is 13 residues long. Germline CDR1 KGHSH, CDR2 LQKENI. V gave up 3 bases and J gave up 4 bases, with 6 bases separating them. The CDR3 region is CASSPGLNEKLFF. As DNA, the CDR3 is TGTGCCAGCTCACCGGGCCTTAATGAAAAACTGTTTTTT.